The 25 T cell receptor beta chains presented below share a single source sample, sequenced in a study of blood T cells in healthy people across ages. The use of a sample-barcoded 5' primer and a J-beta primer mix characterized a second PCR of about 6 to 12 cycles. TCRdb recomputed calls from the 5' RACE reads with MiXCR, one row per CDR3 protein. The sample carries 600,000 or so distinct CDR3 sequences, 20% to 25% recorded once. The specimen was blood. The receptor source for this set is a man between 70 and 80 years old in good health.

A few counts support this clonotype. This chain uses TRBV6-6 with TRBJ2-5, with D maybe TRBD1 (6 bases). The CDR3 length is 14 residues. V shed 6 bases and J shed 2 bases, with 13 bases lying between them. Germline values: CDR1 MNHNY, CDR2 SVGAGI (reference sequence). CDR3 DNA sequence: TGTGCCAGCAGAATACAACAGGGACAAGAGACCCAGTACTTC. This encodes CASRIQQGQETQYF.

The rearrangement links TRBV27 to TRBJ2-7, with D perhaps matching TRBD2 (6 bases). CDR3 length: 13 amino acids. CDR1 is MNHEY, CDR2 SMNVEV, per germline (reference sequence). Trimming left V 8 bases short and J 2 bases short, with 13 bases between. The CDR3 DNA follows: TGTGCCAGCGCCTGGGACTTAACCTACGAGCAGTACTTC. Translated: CASAWDLTYEQYF.

This clonotype was seen only a few times. The rearrangement joins TRBV10-3 to TRBJ1-2; tentative D call: TRBD1 (5 bases). V gave up 2 bases and J gave up 1 base, with 5 bases separating them. The CDR3 runs to 13 residues. CDR1 ENHRY and CDR2 SYGVKD come from the germline V gene. CDR3: CAISEDSNYGYTF. CDR3 coding DNA: TGTGCCATCAGTGAGGACAGTAACTATGGCTACACCTTC.

The chain employs TRBV4-1 and TRBJ1-6; 7 positions match TRBD1. The germline gives CDR1 MGHRA, CDR2 YSYEKL. The trim removed 1 base at V and 10 bases at J, leaving 10 bases unmatched. The CDR3 consists of 16 residues. CDR3 sequence reads: CASSQGWAGGYSPLHF. DNA of the CDR3: TGCGCCAGCAGCCAAGGATGGGCAGGGGGTTACTCACCCCTCCACTTT.

This clonotype was seen more than once but under ten times. V and J are TRBV20-1 and TRBJ2-7; 10 nucleotides align to TRBD2. The trim removed 0 bases at V and 2 bases at J, leaving 4 bases unmatched. The germline V gene encodes CDR1 DFQATT and CDR2 SNEGSKA (reference sequence). There are 15 residues in the CDR3. CDR3 bases: TGCAGTGCTAGAGATTCACTAGCGGGAACCTACGAGCAGTACTTC. Its translation is CSARDSLAGTYEQYF.

This clonotype appeared a few times. The chain combines TRBV20-1 with TRBJ1-2; perhaps TRBD1 as D (6 bases). The CDR3 extends over 12 amino acids. V lost 6 bases, J lost 4 bases, and 12 bases lay in between. Germline values: CDR1 DFQATT, CDR2 SNEGSKA (reference sequence). The CDR3 loop is CSADDRTYGYTF. Written as DNA, the CDR3 is TGCAGTGCGGACGACAGGACCTATGGCTACACCTTC.

The J gene is TRBJ2-4, the V gene TRBV19; perhaps TRBD1 as D (6 bases). Germline CDR1 reads LNHDA; CDR2 reads SQIVND (reference sequence). The CDR3 runs to 16 residues. The germline V and J ends were trimmed by 4 bases and 1 base, with 14 bases remaining between them. The CDR3 sequence is CASSTNRAMAKNIQYF. CDR3 nucleotide sequence: TGTGCCAGTAGTACCAACAGGGCAATGGCCAAAAACATTCAGTACTTC.

This clonotype appeared many times. CDR3 protein: CAISEKAGAFNSPLHF. In DNA form, the CDR3 reads TGTGCCATCAGTGAGAAGGCAGGGGCCTTTAATTCACCCCTCCACTTT. This sequence joins TRBV10-3 and TRBJ1-6; TRBD1 might be the D (6 bases). This CDR3 has 16 residues. The V and J ends lost 2 bases and 6 bases respectively, with 14 bases between them. The germline CDR1 and CDR2 sequences are ENHRY and SYGVKD.

This clonotype occurred a few times. The J gene is TRBJ1-1, the V gene TRBV20-1; D is uncertain. This CDR3 contains 13 residues. Between the trimmed V and J ends, which lost 3 bases and 0 bases, there was a span of 8 bases. CDR1 is DFQATT, CDR2 SNEGSKA, per germline (reference sequence). Here the CDR3 DNA reads TGCAGTGCTAGGGAAACACTGAACACTGAAGCTTTCTTT. It is translated as CSARETLNTEAFF.

This clonotype occurred a few times. The chain recombines TRBV20-1 with TRBJ2-1, with 15 bases identical to TRBD2. The CDR3 extends over 16 amino acids. Germline values: CDR1 DFQATT, CDR2 SNEGSKA (reference sequence). With 6 bases clipped from V and 3 bases from J, the junction kept 6 bases outside the gene matches. In DNA form, the CDR3 reads TGCAGTGCAAAGAGGACTAGCGGGAGGGACTACAATGAGCAGTTCTTC. Its protein is CSAKRTSGRDYNEQFF.

This clonotype came up a few times. The chain uses TRBV10-3 and TRBJ2-1; 10 bases line up with TRBD2. The assigned J gene may be wrong: the sequence end matches TRBJ2-7 better. Germline V lookup: CDR1 ENHRY, CDR2 SYGVKD. CDR3 length: 16 residues. Written as DNA, the CDR3 is TGTGCCATCAGTGACCCCGGTAGCGGGAGGTCTCACGAGCAGTACTTC. Translated: CAISDPGSGRSHEQYF.

This clonotype was detected a few times. The genes are TRBV11-2 and TRBJ2-1, with 7 bases matching TRBD2. This CDR3 spans 14 amino acids. Germline V gene lookup returns CDR1 SGHAT and CDR2 FQNNGV. V gave up 0 bases and J gave up 9 bases; unmatched junction bases: 5. The CDR3 DNA reads as TGTGCCAGCAGCTTAGATGCCGGGACTACTGAGCAGTTCTTC. Its protein product is CASSLDAGTTEQFF.

The DNA of the CDR3 is TGCAGCGTTCGGGACAGGGGGCAATCGAACTATGGCTACACCTTC. As protein: CSVRDRGQSNYGYTF. The chain has TRBV29-1 and TRBJ1-2; 12 positions match TRBD1. This CDR3 is 15 amino acids long. In germline, CDR1 is SQVTM, CDR2 ANQGSEA. The V segment lost 5 bases and the J segment 2 bases; nucleotides outside the gene matches: 6.

There are many counts of this clonotype. The chain employs TRBV6-6 and TRBJ1-2; no clear D. CDR3 size: 11 residues. V lost 2 bases and J 8 bases, leaving 6 bases between the germline ends. CDR1 and CDR2 from the germline V gene are MNHNY and SVGAGI (reference sequence). The CDR3 nucleotides read TGTGCCAGCAGTTACCCCAGGGGCTACACCTTC. Its protein is CASSYPRGYTF.

The CDR3 protein is CASSQFWVGGENEQFF. CDR3 in DNA: TGTGCCAGCAGCCAATTCTGGGTAGGGGGCGAAAATGAGCAGTTCTTC. The V call is TRBV16, the J call TRBJ2-1, with 7 bases aligning to TRBD1. V lost 1 base, J lost 7 bases, and 10 bases stayed unmatched. Germline V CDR1 and CDR2: KGHSY, FQNENV. This CDR3 is built from 16 residues.

This clonotype was picked up a small number of times. As DNA, the CDR3 is TGTGCCAGCAGTTTAGGTGGGGACACAGATACGCAGTATTTT. Translation gives CASSLGGDTDTQYF. The V and J genes are TRBV28 and TRBJ2-3; D remains ambiguous. This CDR3 is built from 14 residues. V was shortened by 2 bases and J by 2 bases, with 8 bases between the two germline ends. The germline V gene encodes CDR1 MDHEN and CDR2 SYDVKM.

The genes are TRBV3-1 and TRBJ2-5; TRBD1 agrees at 9 bases. The CDR3 length is 14 residues. V was pared by 2 bases and J by 7 bases, with 5 bases of the junction left unmatched. Germline-derived CDR1 and CDR2 are LGHDT and YNNKEL (reference sequence). CDR3 amino acids: CASSQPGQGATQYF. DNA for the CDR3: TGTGCCAGCAGCCAACCGGGACAGGGAGCGACCCAGTACTTC.

In the case of this clonotype: Just one base apart from a much larger clone, this may be a read error. The chain is built from TRBV20-1 and TRBJ2-5; the D gene is possibly TRBD2 (5 bases). CDR3 length: 15 residues. The V end lost 2 bases, the J end lost 2 bases, and 15 bases lay between the germline ends. Germline lookup yields CDR1 DFQATT and CDR2 SNEGSKA (reference sequence). In DNA form, the CDR3 reads TGCAGTGCTAGACTTGGCGGGTTGATTCAAGAGACCCAGTACTTC. Encoded protein: CSARLGGLIQETQYF.

Only a few counts were recorded for this clonotype. The chain joins TRBV10-3 to TRBJ2-7; 10 positions agree with TRBD2. Germline V lookup: CDR1 ENHRY, CDR2 SYGVKD. The CDR3 totals 16 residues. V was clipped by 0 bases and J by 4 bases; unmatched bases: 6. The CDR3 sequence: CAISESASGSVYEQYF. CDR3 sequence (DNA): TGTGCCATCAGTGAGTCGGCTAGCGGGAGTGTATACGAGCAGTACTTC.

This clonotype occurred a few times. The genes are TRBV5-1 and TRBJ1-4; 7 bases agree with TRBD1. In germline, CDR1 is SGHRS, CDR2 YFSETQ. The CDR3 is 15 residues long. Germline trimming cut 0 bases from V and 7 bases from J; bases unmatched to any gene: 6. The CDR3 loop reads CASSLETGRSEKLFF. The CDR3 nucleotides are TGCGCCAGCAGCTTGGAGACAGGGAGGAGTGAAAAACTGTTTTTT.

The V gene is TRBV9, the J gene TRBJ1-4, with 9 nucleotides matching TRBD1. Germline V gene sequence: CDR1 SGDLS, CDR2 YYNGEE. V was pared by 3 bases and J by 8 bases, with 8 bases of the junction left unmatched. The CDR3 totals 15 residues. The CDR3 here is CASSGGTGRGEKLFF. Written as DNA, the CDR3 is TGTGCCAGCAGCGGTGGGACAGGGCGCGGGGAAAAACTGTTTTTT.

The chain has TRBV5-4 and TRBJ2-5, with TRBD1 matching 8 bases. The CDR3 is made up of 12 amino acids. CDR1 and CDR2 from the germline V gene are SGHNT and YYREEE (reference sequence). With 7 bases clipped from V and 3 bases from J, the junction kept 2 bases outside the gene matches. This CDR3 is CASVDREETQYF. In nucleotides, the CDR3 is TGTGCCAGCGTGGACAGGGAAGAGACCCAGTACTTC.

This clonotype was detected only a few times. The V gene is TRBV6-5, the J gene TRBJ2-1; 7 bases agree with TRBD1. The end of the DNA is better explained by TRBJ2-7, so the J call may be wrong. CDR3 size: 14 residues. The V gene's germline CDR1 is MNHEY and CDR2 SVGAGI. In nucleotides, the CDR3 is TGTGCCAGCAGTAGAAAACAGGGGATGGACGAGCAGTACTTC. Its translation is CASSRKQGMDEQYF.

The rearrangement uses TRBV11-2 and TRBJ1-1; D is uncertain. CDR3 length: 12 amino acids. Germline values: CDR1 SGHAT, CDR2 FQNNGV. Trimming took off 2 bases at V and 6 bases at J, with 7 bases between the two ends. CDR3 sequence (DNA): TGTGCCAGCAGCTTAAAGGTCTCTGAAGCTTTCTTT. Translated, it gives CASSLKVSEAFF. The entire variable domain, with the rest obtained from reference TRBV11-2 and TRBJ1-1, is as follows: EAGVAQSPRYKIIEKRQSVAFWCNPISGHATLYWYQQILGQGPKLLIQFQNNGVVDDSQLPKDRFSAERLKGVDSTLKIQPAKLEDSAVYLCASSLKVSEAFFGQGTRLTVV.

Many counts were recorded for this clonotype. This chain uses TRBV27 with TRBJ2-1; D not resolved. The CDR3 contains 11 residues. Germline V gives CDR1 MNHEY, CDR2 SMNVEV (reference sequence). Between the trimmed V and J ends, which lost 6 bases and 6 bases, there was a span of 6 bases. CDR3 in amino acids: CASRGFNEQFF. CDR3 nucleotides: TGTGCCAGCAGGGGGTTCAATGAGCAGTTCTTC.